The following is a TCR beta chain sequence with its context. Germline V gives CDR1 LNHDA, CDR2 SQIVND (reference sequence). Trimming took 6 bases from V and 3 from J; bases not matched to a gene: 13. The CDR3 runs to 18 residues. The assay was immunoSEQ multiplex PCR, and TCRdb's table has in-frame clones only and misses some. The sample lists tens of thousands of clones, 80% to 85% occurring once. The data stem from a study of glioma-infiltrating T cells after dendritic cell vaccination. V is TRBV19 and J is TRBJ2-3; 12 bases line up with TRBD2. The sequence derives from a human donor with glioblastoma. The input for sequencing was blood, taken before dendritic cell vaccination. The CDR3 loop is CASSWKITSGGTTDTQYF. DNA for the CDR3: TGTGCCAGTAGCTGGAAGATAACTAGCGGGGGGACTACAGATACGCAGTATTTT.